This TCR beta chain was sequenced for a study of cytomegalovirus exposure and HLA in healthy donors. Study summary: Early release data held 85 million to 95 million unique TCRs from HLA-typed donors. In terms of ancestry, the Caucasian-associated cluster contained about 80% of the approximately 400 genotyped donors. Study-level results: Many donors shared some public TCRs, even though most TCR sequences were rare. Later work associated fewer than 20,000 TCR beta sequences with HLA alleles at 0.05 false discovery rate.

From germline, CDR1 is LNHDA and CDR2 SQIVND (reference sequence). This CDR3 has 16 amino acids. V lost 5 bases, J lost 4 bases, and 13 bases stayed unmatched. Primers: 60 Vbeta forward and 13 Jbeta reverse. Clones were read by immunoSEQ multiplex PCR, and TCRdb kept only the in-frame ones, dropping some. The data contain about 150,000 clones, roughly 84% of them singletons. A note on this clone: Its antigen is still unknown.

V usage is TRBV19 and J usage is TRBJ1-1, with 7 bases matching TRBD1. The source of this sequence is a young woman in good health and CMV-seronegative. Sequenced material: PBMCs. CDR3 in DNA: TGTGCCAGTAGTGCTGAGACAGGGCCTTGGAGCACTGAAGCTTTCTTT. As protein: CASSAETGPWSTEAFF.